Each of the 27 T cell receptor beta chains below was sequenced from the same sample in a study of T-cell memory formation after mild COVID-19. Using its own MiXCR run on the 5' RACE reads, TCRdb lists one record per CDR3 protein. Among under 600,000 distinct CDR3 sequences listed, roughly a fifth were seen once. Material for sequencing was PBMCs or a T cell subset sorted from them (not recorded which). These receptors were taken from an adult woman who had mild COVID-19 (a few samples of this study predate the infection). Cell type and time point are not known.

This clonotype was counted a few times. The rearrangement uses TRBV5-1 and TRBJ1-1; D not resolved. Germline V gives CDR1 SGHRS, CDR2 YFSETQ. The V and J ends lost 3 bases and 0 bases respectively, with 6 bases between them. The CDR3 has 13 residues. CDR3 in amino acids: CASSSDMNTEAFF. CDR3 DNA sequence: TGCGCCAGCAGCTCCGATATGAACACTGAAGCTTTCTTT.

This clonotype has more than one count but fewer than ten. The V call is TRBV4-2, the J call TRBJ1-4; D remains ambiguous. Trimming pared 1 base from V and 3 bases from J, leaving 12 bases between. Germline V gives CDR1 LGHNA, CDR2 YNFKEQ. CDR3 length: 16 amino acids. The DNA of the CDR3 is TGTGCCAGCAGCCAAGGTTTGGGAGAATCTAATGAAAAACTGTTTTTT. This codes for CASSQGLGESNEKLFF.

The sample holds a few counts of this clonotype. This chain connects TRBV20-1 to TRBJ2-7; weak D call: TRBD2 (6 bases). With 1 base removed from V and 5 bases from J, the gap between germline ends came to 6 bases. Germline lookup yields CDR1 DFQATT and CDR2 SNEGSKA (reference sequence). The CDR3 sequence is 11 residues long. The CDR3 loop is CSARAGDEQYF. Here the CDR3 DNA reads TGCAGTGCTAGAGCGGGGGACGAGCAGTACTTC.

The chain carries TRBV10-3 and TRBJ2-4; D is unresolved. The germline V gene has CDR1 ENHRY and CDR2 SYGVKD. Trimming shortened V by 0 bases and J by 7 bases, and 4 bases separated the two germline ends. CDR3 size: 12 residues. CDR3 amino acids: CAISESRNIQYF. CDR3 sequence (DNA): TGTGCCATCAGTGAGTCGAGGAACATTCAGTACTTC.

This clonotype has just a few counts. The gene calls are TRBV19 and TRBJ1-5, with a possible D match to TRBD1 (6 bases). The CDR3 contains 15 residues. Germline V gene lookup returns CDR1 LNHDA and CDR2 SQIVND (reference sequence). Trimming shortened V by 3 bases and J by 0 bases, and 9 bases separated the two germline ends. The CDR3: CASSIYRDSNQPQHF. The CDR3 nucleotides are TGTGCCAGTAGTATCTACAGGGATAGCAATCAGCCCCAGCATTTT. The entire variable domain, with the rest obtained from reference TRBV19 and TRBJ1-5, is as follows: DGGITQSPKYLFRKEGQNVTLSCEQNLNHDAMYWYRQDPGQGLRLIYYSQIVNDFQKGDIAEGYSVSREKKESFPLTVTSAQKNPTAFYLCASSIYRDSNQPQHFGDGTRLSIL.

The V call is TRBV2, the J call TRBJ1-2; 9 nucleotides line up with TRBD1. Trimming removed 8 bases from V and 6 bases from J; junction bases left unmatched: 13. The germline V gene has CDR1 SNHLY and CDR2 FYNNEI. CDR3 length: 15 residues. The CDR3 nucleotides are TGTGCCAGCCGACGACGTTTACAGGGGGCACATGGCTACACCTTC. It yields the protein CASRRRLQGAHGYTF.

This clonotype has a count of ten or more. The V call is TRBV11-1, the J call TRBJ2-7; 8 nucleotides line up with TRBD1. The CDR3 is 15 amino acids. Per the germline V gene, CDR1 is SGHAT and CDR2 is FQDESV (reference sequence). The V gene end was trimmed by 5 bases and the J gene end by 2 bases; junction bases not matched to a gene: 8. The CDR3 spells CASSRGAQGAYEQYF. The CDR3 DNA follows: TGTGCCAGCAGCCGCGGGGCACAGGGGGCCTACGAGCAGTACTTC.

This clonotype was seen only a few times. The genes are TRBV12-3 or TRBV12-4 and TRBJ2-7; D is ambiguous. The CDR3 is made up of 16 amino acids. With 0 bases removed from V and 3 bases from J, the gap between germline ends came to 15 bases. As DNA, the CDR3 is TGTGCCAGCAGTTTAGCCCCCGAAAGACTCGGCTACGAGCAGTACTTC. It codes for CASSLAPERLGYEQYF.

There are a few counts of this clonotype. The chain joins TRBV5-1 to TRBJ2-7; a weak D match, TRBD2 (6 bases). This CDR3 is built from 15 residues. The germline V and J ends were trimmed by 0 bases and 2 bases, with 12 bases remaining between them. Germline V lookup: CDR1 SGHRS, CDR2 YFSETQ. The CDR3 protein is CASSLDPPGAYEQYF. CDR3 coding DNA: TGCGCCAGCAGCTTGGATCCCCCGGGGGCCTACGAGCAGTACTTC.

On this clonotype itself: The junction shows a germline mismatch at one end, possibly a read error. Here the CDR3 DNA reads TGTGCCAGCAGAATAGGGTCTGGCTATGACTACACCTTC. Translating it yields CASRIGSGYDYTF. This chain connects TRBV6-5 to TRBJ1-2; D uncertain. This CDR3 region has 13 residues. Germline CDR1 and CDR2: MNHEY and SVGAGI.

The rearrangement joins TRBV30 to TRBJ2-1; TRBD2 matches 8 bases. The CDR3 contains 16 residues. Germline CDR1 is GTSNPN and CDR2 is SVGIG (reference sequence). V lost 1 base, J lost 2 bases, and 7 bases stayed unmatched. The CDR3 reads CAWSALNGRAYNEQFF. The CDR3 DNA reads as TGTGCCTGGAGTGCCCTAAACGGGAGGGCCTACAATGAGCAGTTCTTC.

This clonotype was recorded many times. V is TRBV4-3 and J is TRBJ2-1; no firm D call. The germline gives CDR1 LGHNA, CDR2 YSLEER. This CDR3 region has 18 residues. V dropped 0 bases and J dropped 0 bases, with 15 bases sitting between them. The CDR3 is CASSQDWGRPLSYNEQFF. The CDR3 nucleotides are TGCGCCAGCAGCCAAGATTGGGGAAGGCCCCTCTCCTACAATGAGCAGTTCTTC.

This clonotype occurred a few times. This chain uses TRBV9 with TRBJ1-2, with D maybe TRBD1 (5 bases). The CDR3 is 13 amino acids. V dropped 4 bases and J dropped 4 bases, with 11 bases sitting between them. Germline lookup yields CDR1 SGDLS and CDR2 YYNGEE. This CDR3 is CASSPSGTYGYTF. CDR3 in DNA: TGTGCCAGCAGCCCTAGCGGGACCTATGGCTACACCTTC. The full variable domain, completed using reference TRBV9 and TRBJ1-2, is DSGVTQTPKHLITATGQRVTLRCSPRSGDLSVYWYQQSLDQGLQFLIQYYNGEERAKGNILERFSAQQFPDLHSELNLSSLELGDSALYFCASSPSGTYGYTFGSGTRLTVV.

The CDR3 coding sequence is TGTGCCAGCAGCAAAGCAGGGGACAGGGAGTATAGCGGGGTGACGAACCGCTCCTACAATGAGCAGTTCTTC. Translated, it gives CASSKAGDREYSGVTNRSYNEQFF. The rearrangement links TRBV21-1 to TRBJ2-1; the D call TRBD1 from the table was never checked on the DNA. TRBV21-1 is assigned pseudogene status. The CDR3 loop spans 24 amino acids.

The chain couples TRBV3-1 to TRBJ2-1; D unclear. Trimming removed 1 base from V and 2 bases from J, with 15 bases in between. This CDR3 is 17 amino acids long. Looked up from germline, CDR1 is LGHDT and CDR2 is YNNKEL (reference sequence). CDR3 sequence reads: CASSQGGMWSTYNEQFF. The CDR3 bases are TGTGCCAGCAGCCAAGGTGGGATGTGGTCTACCTACAATGAGCAGTTCTTC.

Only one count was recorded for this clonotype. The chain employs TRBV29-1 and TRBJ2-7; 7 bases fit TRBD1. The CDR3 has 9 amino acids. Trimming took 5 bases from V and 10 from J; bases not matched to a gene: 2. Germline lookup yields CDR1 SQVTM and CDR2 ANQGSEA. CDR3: CSVRQGQYF. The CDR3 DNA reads TGCAGCGTTCGACAGGGCCAGTACTTC.

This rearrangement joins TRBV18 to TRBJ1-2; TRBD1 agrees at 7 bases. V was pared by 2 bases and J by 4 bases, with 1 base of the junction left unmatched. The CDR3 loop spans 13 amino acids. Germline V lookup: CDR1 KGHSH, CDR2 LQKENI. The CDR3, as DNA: TGTGCCAGCTCACCAGACAGGGCCTATGGCTACACCTTC. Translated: CASSPDRAYGYTF.

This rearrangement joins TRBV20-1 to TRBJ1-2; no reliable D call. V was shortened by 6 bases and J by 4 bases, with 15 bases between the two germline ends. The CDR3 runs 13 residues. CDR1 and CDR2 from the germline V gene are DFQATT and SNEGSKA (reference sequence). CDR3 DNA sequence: TGCAGTGCCACCGGAAGACCGAGCTATGGCTACACCTTC. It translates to CSATGRPSYGYTF.

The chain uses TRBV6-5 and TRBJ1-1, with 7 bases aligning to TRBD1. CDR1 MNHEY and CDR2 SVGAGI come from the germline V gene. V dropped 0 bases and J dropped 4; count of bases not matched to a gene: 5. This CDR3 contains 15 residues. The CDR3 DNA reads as TGTGCCAGCAGTTACTCCGCAGGGGGAGGCACTGAAGCTTTCTTT. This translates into CASSYSAGGGTEAFF.

CDR3 coding DNA: TGTGCCACCAGTAGAGGAAGCGGGAGTAACACCGGGGAGCTGTTTTTT. This codes for CATSRGSGSNTGELFF. The J gene is TRBJ2-2, the V gene TRBV24-1; 8 nucleotides line up with TRBD2. V trimming: 6 bases; J trimming: 2 bases; junction bases outside the gene matches: 7. The CDR3 totals 16 residues. Germline V gene sequence: CDR1 KGHDR, CDR2 SFDVKD.

The CDR3 region has the DNA TGTGCCAGCAGCTTAGTTGCCACCAGGGGGGATGGACCAGATACGCAGTATTTT. As protein: CASSLVATRGDGPDTQYF. J is TRBJ2-3 and V is TRBV7-2, with a weak D call TRBD1 (7 bases). Germline-derived CDR1 and CDR2 are SGHTA and FQGNSA. The V gene lost 1 base and the J gene lost 4 bases, with 21 bases spanning the gap. The CDR3 extends over 18 amino acids.

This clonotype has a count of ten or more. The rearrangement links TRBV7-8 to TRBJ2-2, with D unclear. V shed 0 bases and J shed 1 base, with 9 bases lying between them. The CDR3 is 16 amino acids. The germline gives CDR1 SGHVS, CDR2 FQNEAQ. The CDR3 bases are TGTGCCAGCAGCTTAGCGATCCGGCGGAACACCGGGGAGCTGTTTTTT. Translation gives CASSLAIRRNTGELFF.

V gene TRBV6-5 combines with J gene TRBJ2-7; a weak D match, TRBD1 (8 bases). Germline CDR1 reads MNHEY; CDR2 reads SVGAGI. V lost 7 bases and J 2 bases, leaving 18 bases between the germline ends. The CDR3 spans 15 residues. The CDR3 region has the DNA TGTGCCAGCACCGTCAGACAGGGGACTACCTACGAGCAGTACTTC. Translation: CASTVRQGTTYEQYF.

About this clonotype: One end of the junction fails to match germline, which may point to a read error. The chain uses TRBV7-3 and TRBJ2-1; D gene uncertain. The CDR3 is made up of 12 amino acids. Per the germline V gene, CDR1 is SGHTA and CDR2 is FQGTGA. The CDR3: CASSLSSPRIIF. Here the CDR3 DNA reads TGTGCCAGCAGCTTAAGTTCCCCGCGCATAATCTTC.

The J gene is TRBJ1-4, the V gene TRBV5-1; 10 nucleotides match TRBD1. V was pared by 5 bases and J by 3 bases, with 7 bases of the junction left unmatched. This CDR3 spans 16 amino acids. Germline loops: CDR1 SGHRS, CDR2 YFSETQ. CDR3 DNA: TGCGCCAGCAGGGCAGACAGGGGGCTAGCTAATGAAAAACTGTTTTTT. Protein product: CASRADRGLANEKLFF.

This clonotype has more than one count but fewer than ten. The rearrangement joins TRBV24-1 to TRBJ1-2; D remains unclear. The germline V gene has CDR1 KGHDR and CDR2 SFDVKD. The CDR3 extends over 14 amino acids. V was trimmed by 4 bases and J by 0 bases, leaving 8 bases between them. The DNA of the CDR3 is TGTGCCACCAGTGAGGCAGCGACTAACTATGGCTACACCTTC. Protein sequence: CATSEAATNYGYTF.

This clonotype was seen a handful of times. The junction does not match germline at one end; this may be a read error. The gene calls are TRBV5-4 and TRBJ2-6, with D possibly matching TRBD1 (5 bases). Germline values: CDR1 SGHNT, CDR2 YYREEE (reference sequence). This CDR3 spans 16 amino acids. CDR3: CASSSTVSSGANVLTF. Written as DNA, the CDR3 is TGTGCCAGCAGCTCGACAGTTAGCTCTGGAGCCAACGTCCTGACTTTC.